This T cell receptor beta chain came from a study of blood T cells in healthy people across ages. V shed 0 bases and J shed 3 bases, with 9 bases lying between them. Looked up from germline, CDR1 is LGHDT and CDR2 is YNNKEL (reference sequence). The length of the CDR3 is 15 residues. General observations from the study: Researchers report that TCR beta diversity correlated strongly with naive T cell percentage.

For the second PCR, which ran for about 7 to 11 cycles, a sample-barcoded 5' primer and a J-beta primer mix were used. TCRdb re-called the 5' RACE reads through MiXCR, storing one row per CDR3 protein. The table includes 1,500,000 or so distinct CDR3 sequences, 35% to 45% detected once. This clonotype occurred a few times. Its cognate antigen is unknown. Collection of roughly 9.8 milliliters of peripheral blood was performed for each donor. The chain combines TRBV3-1 with TRBJ2-1; possibly TRBD1 or TRBD2 for D (6 bases each). The receptor comes from a woman aged 18 to 35 in good health. Sequencing input: blood. The CDR3 coding sequence is TGTGCCAGCAGCCAAGAGGGGGGCGACTACAATGAGCAGTTCTTC. Translating gives CASSQEGGDYNEQFF.